What follows are 29 T cell receptor beta chains derived from one specimen sequenced in a study of blood T cell repertoires in COVID-19. Using immunoSEQ multiplex PCR, the repertoire was profiled, and TCRdb retains in-frame clones only, with some absent. The profile shows a few hundred thousand clones, roughly nine tenths of them singletons. The sequencing input was peripheral blood. These receptors all come from a woman aged 40 to 55 who had recovered from COVID-19.

The V and J genes are TRBV6-5 and TRBJ2-7; 12 bases map to TRBD2. The CDR3 extends over 15 amino acids. CDR1 MNHEY and CDR2 SVGAGI come from the germline V gene. J lost 7 bases, V lost 4 bases, and 8 bases had no gene match. The CDR3 sequence: CASSSRLAGAGEQYV. CDR3 nucleotides: TGTGCCAGCAGTTCGCGACTAGCGGGAGCTGGAGAGCAGTACGTC.

This clone was recorded a few times. The genes are TRBV19 and TRBJ2-7; 10 nucleotides match TRBD1. CDR1 is LNHDA and CDR2 is SQIVND in the germline V gene (reference sequence). This CDR3 has 14 residues. The J segment lost 7 bases and the V segment lost 8 bases, leaving 11 bases of the junction unmatched. The CDR3 sequence: CASGTGTGDEEQYF. The CDR3 coding sequence is TGTGCCAGTGGTACCGGGACAGGGGATGAAGAGCAGTACTTC.

The chain carries TRBV18 and TRBJ2-1, with 8 positions matching TRBD2. V dropped 3 bases and J dropped 7; count of bases not matched to a gene: 5. CDR3 length: 14 residues. The germline V gene encodes CDR1 KGHSH and CDR2 LQKENI. The CDR3 here is CASSPAGGINEQFF. The CDR3 region has the DNA TGTGCCAGCTCACCCGCGGGGGGCATAAATGAGCAGTTCTTC.

The chain has TRBV27 and TRBJ2-3; D not certain. This CDR3 region has 14 residues. Germline V gene lookup returns CDR1 MNHEY and CDR2 SMNVEV (reference sequence). V was pared by 3 bases and J by 3 bases, with 10 bases between. CDR3 sequence: CASSFVRTTDTQYF. Here the CDR3 DNA reads TGTGCCAGCAGTTTTGTGCGAACTACAGATACGCAGTATTTT.

The chain uses TRBV28 and TRBJ1-2; 10 bases map to TRBD1. Germline V gene data show CDR1 as MDHEN and CDR2 as SYDVKM. The CDR3 has 14 amino acids. V gave up 6 bases and J gave up 5 bases; unmatched junction bases: 6. The CDR3 DNA reads TGTGCCAGCAGACTACCGGGACAGGGGTATGGCTACACCTTC. Translating it yields CASRLPGQGYGYTF.

The rearrangement joins TRBV9 to TRBJ1-6, with 7 bases identical to TRBD1. CDR3 length equals 16 residues. Per germline, CDR1 SGDLS and CDR2 YYNGEE. V was clipped by 4 bases and J by 7 bases; unmatched bases: 11. CDR3 nucleotide sequence: TGTGCCAGCAGCTCTGAGGTCGGGACAGAGAATTCACCCCTCCACTTT. Protein sequence: CASSSEVGTENSPLHF. The full variable domain, rest sourced from reference TRBV9 and TRBJ1-6, is DSGVTQTPKHLITATGQRVTLRCSPRSGDLSVYWYQQSLDQGLQFLIQYYNGEERAKGNILERFSAQQFPDLHSELNLSSLELGDSALYFCASSSEVGTENSPLHFGNGTRLTVT.

The chain carries TRBV11-3 and TRBJ1-6; 8 bases are a match to TRBD1. The CDR3 is 16 amino acids. V was pared by 1 base and J by 10 bases, with 9 bases of the junction left unmatched. CDR1 SGHNT and CDR2 YENEEA come from the germline V gene. In DNA, the CDR3 is TGTGCCAGCAGCTTAGGTGGACAGGGATTCGGGTCACCCCTCCACTTT. As protein: CASSLGGQGFGSPLHF.

The chain is built from TRBV7-6 and TRBJ1-1, with D uncertain. From germline, CDR1 is SGHVS and CDR2 FNYEAQ. V dropped 1 base and J dropped 0 bases, with 9 bases sitting between them. This CDR3 comprises 15 residues. The chain's CDR3 is CASSLETDMNTEAFF. As DNA, the CDR3 is TGTGCCAGCAGCTTAGAAACAGACATGAACACTGAAGCTTTCTTT.

This chain joins TRBV5-1 and TRBJ1-2, with D possibly being TRBD1 (6 bases). Germline lookup yields CDR1 SGHRS and CDR2 YFSETQ. Trimming shortened V by 0 bases and J by 7 bases, and 16 bases separated the two germline ends. The CDR3 consists of 15 residues. The CDR3: CASSLVAGAAAGYTF. For the CDR3, the DNA is TGCGCCAGCAGCTTGGTGGCGGGGGCTGCAGCTGGCTACACCTTC.

The count of this clone is one. The chain uses TRBV9 and TRBJ2-7; 7 bases agree with TRBD1. The germline CDR1 and CDR2 sequences are SGDLS and YYNGEE. Trimming at V came to 2 bases and at J to 7 bases, leaving 9 bases not matched to a gene. The CDR3 is made up of 14 amino acids. The CDR3 sequence is CASSVTTGAEEQYF. As DNA, the CDR3 is TGTGCCAGCAGCGTCACTACAGGGGCGGAGGAGCAGTACTTC. The variable domain in full, completed from reference TRBV9 and TRBJ2-7, reads DSGVTQTPKHLITATGQRVTLRCSPRSGDLSVYWYQQSLDQGLQFLIQYYNGEERAKGNILERFSAQQFPDLHSELNLSSLELGDSALYFCASSVTTGAEEQYFGPGTRLTVT.

V usage is TRBV27 and J usage is TRBJ2-7, with TRBD1 identical over 8 bases. The CDR3 runs to 14 residues. Trimming cost V 2 bases and J 5 bases; bases outside gene matches: 5. Germline CDR1 MNHEY, CDR2 SMNVEV (reference sequence). CDR3 amino acids: CASSLNGQGDEQYV. In DNA form, the CDR3 reads TGTGCCAGCAGTTTAAACGGACAGGGAGACGAGCAGTACGTC.

The chain has TRBV29-1 and TRBJ2-1, with D possibly matching TRBD2 (6 bases). The CDR3 covers 14 residues. The ends were cut back, 8 bases at V and 4 bases at J, with 18 bases in the middle. The germline CDR1 and CDR2 sequences are SQVTM and ANQGSEA. CDR3: CSCDPGVRYNEQFF. Written as DNA, the CDR3 is TGCAGCTGTGACCCGGGAGTCCGGTACAATGAGCAGTTCTTC.

This chain links TRBV24-1 with TRBJ2-2; no reliable D call. The germline CDR1 and CDR2 sequences are KGHDR and SFDVKD. V lost 6 bases and J lost 7, with 8 bases in between. The length of the CDR3 is 12 residues. Here the CDR3 DNA reads TGTGCCACCAGTAGACTGGTCGGGGAGCTGTTTTTT. This sequence encodes CATSRLVGELFF.

The chain recombines TRBV6-1 with TRBJ2-1, with D unclear. Trimming stripped 1 base from V and 3 bases from J, with 7 bases between. There are 14 residues in the CDR3. Germline lookup yields CDR1 MNHNS and CDR2 SASEGT. The CDR3: CASSEDFSYNEQFF. The CDR3 nucleotides read TGTGCCAGCAGTGAAGATTTCAGCTACAATGAGCAGTTCTTC.

This chain connects TRBV28 to TRBJ1-2; weak D call: TRBD1 (6 bases). This CDR3 has 12 residues. Trimming pared 5 bases from V and 7 bases from J, leaving 11 bases between. The germline gives CDR1 MDHEN, CDR2 SYDVKM. The CDR3 nucleotides read TGTGCCAGCAGTACAGGGTGGCGTGGCTACACCTTC. The encoded protein is CASSTGWRGYTF.

This clone has just a few counts. The chain couples TRBV5-6 to TRBJ1-6; D is unclear. Germline loops: CDR1 SGHDT, CDR2 YYEEEE. Trimming took 2 bases from V and 12 from J, leaving 9 bases between them. CDR3 size: 12 residues. The CDR3 reads CASSFLEKPLHF. As DNA, the CDR3 is TGTGCCAGCAGCTTCTTAGAGAAACCCCTCCACTTT.

This chain connects TRBV5-6 to TRBJ2-7; 10 nucleotides match TRBD2. CDR1 is SGHDT and CDR2 is YYEEEE in the germline V gene. The CDR3 covers 16 residues. Germline trimming cut 2 bases from V and 2 bases from J; bases unmatched to any gene: 7. In DNA, the CDR3 is TGTGCCAGCAGCTTCTCAAGACTAGCGGGTACCTACGAGCAGTACGTC. The encoded protein is CASSFSRLAGTYEQYV.

The chain has TRBV6-5 and TRBJ2-7, with 7 bases lining up with TRBD1. Per germline, CDR1 MNHEY and CDR2 SVGAGI. V was clipped by 6 bases and J by 3 bases; unmatched bases: 11. This CDR3 region has 15 residues. The CDR3 region is CASRDSGTANYEQYV. The CDR3 DNA is TGTGCCAGCAGAGATTCCGGGACAGCAAACTACGAGCAGTACGTC.

The chain carries TRBV6-5 and TRBJ2-1; 13 bases are a match to TRBD2. With V trimmed by 10 bases and J by 5 bases, 8 bases remained unmatched. Germline lookup yields CDR1 MNHEY and CDR2 SVGAGI. The CDR3 is made up of 15 amino acids. The CDR3 region has the DNA TGTGCCACTCTTACCGGGACTAGCGGGAACAATGAGCAGTTCTTC. It is translated as CATLTGTSGNNEQFF.

This rearrangement joins TRBV11-3 to TRBJ2-2, with D maybe TRBD1 (5 bases). CDR3 length: 17 amino acids. Germline CDR1 SGHNT, CDR2 YENEEA. V was shortened by 5 bases and J by 0 bases, with 16 bases between the two germline ends. CDR3: CASSIYRSPSNTGELFF. Here the CDR3 DNA reads TGTGCCAGCAGCATTTACAGGTCCCCCTCGAACACCGGGGAGCTGTTTTTT.

The chain carries TRBV20-1 and TRBJ2-5; 7 positions match TRBD1. Germline-derived CDR1 and CDR2 are DFQATT and SNEGSKA (reference sequence). The J segment lost 4 bases and the V segment lost 5 bases, leaving 1 base of the junction unmatched. The CDR3 runs 11 residues. CDR3 sequence reads: CSARQGETQYF. CDR3 DNA: TGCAGTGCTCGACAGGGAGAGACCCAGTACTTC.

The chain is built from TRBV14 and TRBJ1-3; 7 bases match TRBD1. Germline assignment: CDR1 SGHDN and CDR2 FVKESK. The CDR3 extends over 15 amino acids. The trim removed 1 base at V and 4 bases at J, leaving 4 bases unmatched. As DNA, the CDR3 is TGTGCCAGCAGCCAAGTGGGACAGTTCGGAAACACCATATATTTT. It encodes CASSQVGQFGNTIYF.

The chain recombines TRBV24-1 with TRBJ1-4; the D is unclear. V lost 9 bases and J lost 11, with 18 bases in between. Germline CDR1 and CDR2: KGHDR and SFDVKD. This CDR3 is 13 amino acids long. The CDR3: CATLRLPPPKLFF. The CDR3 coding sequence is TGTGCCACCCTGAGACTGCCCCCGCCGAAACTGTTTTTT.

Comment on this clone: Additional DNA sequences in this sample encode the identical CDR3. The chain carries TRBV15 and TRBJ1-1; no clear D. Between the trimmed V and J ends, which lost 0 bases and 0 bases, there was a span of 5 bases. Germline CDR1 reads LNHNV; CDR2 reads YYDKDF (reference sequence). This CDR3 region has 14 residues. This chain's CDR3 is CATSRDRVNTEAFF. In DNA form, the CDR3 reads TGTGCCACCAGCAGAGATCGAGTGAACACTGAAGCTTTCTTT.

This rearrangement joins TRBV27 to TRBJ1-2, with TRBD1 matching over 10 bases. V trimming: 6 bases; J trimming: 4 bases; junction bases outside the gene matches: 8. CDR3 length: 15 amino acids. From germline, CDR1 is MNHEY and CDR2 SMNVEV (reference sequence). Here the CDR3 DNA reads TGTGCCAGCAGGAGTTTGACAGGGGGCATCTATGGCTACACCTTC. Its protein is CASRSLTGGIYGYTF.

V is TRBV18 and J is TRBJ2-7, with a possible D match to TRBD2 (5 bases). This CDR3 contains 17 residues. Per the germline V gene, CDR1 is KGHSH and CDR2 is LQKENI. Trimming removed 4 bases from V and 6 bases from J, with 25 bases in between. CDR3 residues: CASSHSRGEGPAFEQYF. The CDR3 region has the DNA TGTGCCAGCTCACACTCGAGAGGAGAGGGCCCCGCTTTCGAGCAGTACTTC.

CDR3 in amino acids: CASGYGSGRGNQPQHF. The CDR3 nucleotides read TGTGCCAGCGGCTACGGGTCCGGGCGGGGCAATCAGCCCCAGCATTTT. This rearrangement joins TRBV3-1 (or the pseudogene TRBV3-2) to TRBJ1-5; D gene ambiguous. Germline V gene sequence: CDR1 LGHDT, CDR2 YNNKEL (reference sequence). This CDR3 has 16 residues. V lost 8 bases, J lost 2 bases, and 19 bases lay in between.

V and J are TRBV5-1 and TRBJ1-1; the match to TRBD1 covers 10 bases. Germline V gives CDR1 SGHRS, CDR2 YFSETQ. This CDR3 is 14 amino acids long. Trimming removed 4 bases from V and 2 bases from J; junction bases left unmatched: 2. The CDR3 spells CASSRQGANTEAFF. In DNA form, the CDR3 reads TGCGCCAGCAGCAGACAGGGGGCTAACACTGAAGCTTTCTTT.

The chain employs TRBV21-1 and TRBJ2-7; the listed D gene, TRBD1, was not tested against the DNA. TRBV21-1 is reported as a pseudogene. The CDR3 totals 16 residues. The CDR3 DNA reads TGTGCCAGCAGCCCGAACACAATCGACAGCCCCTACGAGCAGTACGTC. Encoded protein: CASSPNTIDSPYEQYV.